The next 19 T cell receptor beta chains were all read from a single sample in a study of blood T cell repertoires in COVID-19. The assay was immunoSEQ multiplex PCR, and TCRdb's table has in-frame clones only and misses some. In the table there are 300,000 to 400,000 clones, 86% of which are singletons. Sequencing was carried out using PBMCs or T cells enriched from blood (not recorded which). All receptors derive from a woman aged 40 to 50 with acute COVID-19.

The chain carries TRBV28 and TRBJ1-6; D may be TRBD1 (5 bases). The CDR3 is made up of 15 amino acids. Trimming took off 2 bases at V and 10 bases at J, with 15 bases between the two ends. Germline CDR1 is MDHEN and CDR2 is SYDVKM. This chain's CDR3 is CASSLSAQGDSPLHF. The CDR3 DNA follows: TGTGCCAGCAGTTTAAGCGCCCAGGGTGACTCACCCCTCCACTTT.

V and J are TRBV12-5 and TRBJ2-2; 8 nucleotides line up with TRBD2. Unmatched junction bases numbered 2, after V lost 5 bases and J lost 6 bases. Germline CDR1 reads LGHNT; CDR2 reads FRNRAP. The CDR3 sequence is 13 residues long. CDR3 coding DNA: TGTGCTAGTGGTGAGCGGGGGTCCGGGGAGCTGTTTTTT. Translating it yields CASGERGSGELFF.

CDR3 amino acids: CASSVGTGKGVTEAFF. The CDR3, as DNA: TGTGCCAGCAGCGTCGGGACAGGGAAAGGGGTTACTGAAGCTTTCTTT. This chain links TRBV9 with TRBJ1-1; TRBD1 aligns across 9 bases. The CDR3 contains 16 residues. V was clipped by 2 bases and J by 5 bases; unmatched bases: 10. Per germline, CDR1 SGDLS and CDR2 YYNGEE.

The chain links TRBV7-6 to TRBJ2-5; 7 nucleotides align to TRBD2. This CDR3 is 16 amino acids long. Losses at the gene ends were 4 bases for V and 5 bases for J; bases not matched to a gene: 13. CDR1 and CDR2 (germline): SGHVS, FNYEAQ. The CDR3 loop is CASSSTWPGEGETQYF. The CDR3 nucleotides read TGTGCCAGCAGCTCAACTTGGCCGGGGGAGGGGGAGACCCAGTACTTC.

The chain joins TRBV7-9 to TRBJ1-1, with D maybe TRBD1 (6 bases). Trimming shortened V by 4 bases and J by 0 bases, and 12 bases separated the two germline ends. This CDR3 region has 15 residues. The germline gives CDR1 SEHNR, CDR2 FQNEAQ (reference sequence). This chain's CDR3 is CASSYRGQMNTEAFF. The CDR3 DNA sequence: TGTGCCAGCAGCTACCGTGGACAGATGAACACTGAAGCTTTCTTT.

The genes are TRBV5-5 and TRBJ1-2, with D perhaps matching TRBD1 (5 bases). The germline gives CDR1 SGHKS, CDR2 YYEKEE (reference sequence). The ends were cut back, 2 bases at V and 5 bases at J, with 13 bases in the middle. This CDR3 region has 14 residues. The CDR3 protein is CASSFRGESYGYTF. CDR3 DNA sequence: TGTGCCAGCAGCTTTCGGGGGGAGTCTTATGGCTACACCTTC.

V gene TRBV23-1 combines with J gene TRBJ1-1, with 7 bases identical to TRBD1. TRBV23-1 is identified as an open reading frame with a role that is uncertain. The J segment lost 3 bases and the V segment lost 11 bases, leaving 15 bases of the junction unmatched. The CDR3 consists of 15 residues. DNA for the CDR3: TGCGCCGGGGACGGGACAGAAGTTTCCTACACTGAAGCTTTCTTT. It translates to CAGDGTEVSYTEAFF.

This clone was counted a single time. V gene TRBV10-1 combines with J gene TRBJ2-1; 8 bases are a match to TRBD2. The CDR3 runs 15 residues. Germline V gene data show CDR1 as WNHNN and CDR2 as SYGVQD (reference sequence). The ends lost 8 bases at V and 6 bases at J; junction bases unmatched: 12. The CDR3 coding sequence is TGCGCCAGCGAACTCCCGGGACTAGGGGGCAATGAGCAGTTCTTC. Its translation: CASELPGLGGNEQFF.

The chain has TRBV18 and TRBJ2-7; 13 bases fit TRBD2. The CDR3 has 15 residues. V trimming: 1 base; J trimming: 6 bases; junction bases outside the gene matches: 3. Per the germline V gene, CDR1 is KGHSH and CDR2 is LQKENI. The CDR3 DNA is TGTGCCAGCTCACCACGAACTAGCGGGGGGGCCGAGCAGTACTTC. This codes for CASSPRTSGGAEQYF. The whole variable domain, remainder taken from reference TRBV18 and TRBJ2-7, is NAGVMQNPRHLVRRRGQEARLRCSPMKGHSHVYWYRQLPEEGLKFMVYLQKENIIDESGMPKERFSAEFPKEGPSILRIQQVVRGDSAAYFCASSPRTSGGAEQYFGPGTRLTVT.

The chain uses TRBV15 and TRBJ2-5; TRBD1 matches at 9 bases. Germline lookup yields CDR1 LNHNV and CDR2 YYDKDF (reference sequence). This CDR3 has 15 residues. With V trimmed by 0 bases and J by 4 bases, 3 bases remained unmatched. CDR3 bases: TGTGCCACCAGCAGAGATCGACAGGGGGTAGAGACCCAGTACTTC. This sequence encodes CATSRDRQGVETQYF.

This clone has a handful of counts. As DNA, the CDR3 is TGTGCCAGCAGTTTACAGTCGTATCAGCCCCAGCATTTT. Translation: CASSLQSYQPQHF. The V and J genes are TRBV12-3 or TRBV12-4 and TRBJ1-5, with D hard to call. V was cut by 2 bases and J by 5 bases, with 7 bases left in between. This CDR3 spans 13 amino acids.

The rearrangement links TRBV5-4 to TRBJ2-3; D is undetermined. V was pared by 0 bases and J by 0 bases, with 11 bases between. The CDR3 sequence is 16 residues long. Germline V gene lookup returns CDR1 SGHNT and CDR2 YYREEE (reference sequence). This chain's CDR3 is CASSLVSAGSTDTQYF. DNA for the CDR3: TGTGCCAGCAGCTTGGTTTCGGCAGGCAGCACAGATACGCAGTATTTT.

The chain joins TRBV7-3 to TRBJ2-2; 10 bases align to TRBD2. Trimming at V came to 3 bases and at J to 6 bases, leaving 1 base not matched to a gene. CDR1 and CDR2 (germline): SGHTA, FQGTGA. The CDR3 sequence is 14 residues long. This chain's CDR3 is CASSFSGGPGELFF. In nucleotides, the CDR3 is TGTGCCAGCAGCTTTAGCGGGGGGCCCGGGGAGCTGTTTTTT.

The chain is built from TRBV3-1 (or the pseudogene TRBV3-2) and TRBJ1-6; D gene uncertain. Germline CDR1 LGHDT, CDR2 YNNKEL (reference sequence). The V and J ends lost 1 base and 9 bases respectively, with 4 bases between them. The CDR3 spans 12 residues. CDR3 bases: TGTGCCAGCAGCCAAGTTCGTTCACCCCTCCACTTT. Translating gives CASSQVRSPLHF.

V usage is TRBV27 and J usage is TRBJ1-3, with unresolved D. Germline CDR1 and CDR2: MNHEY and SMNVEV (reference sequence). The length of the CDR3 is 13 residues. V was clipped by 2 bases and J by 3 bases, with 5 bases between them. Here the CDR3 reads CASSLVYGNTIYF. The CDR3 DNA reads as TGTGCCAGCAGTTTAGTGTATGGAAACACCATATATTTT.

The chain is built from TRBV25-1 and TRBJ1-1; unclear D gene. Germline values: CDR1 MGHDK, CDR2 SYGVNS. This CDR3 is 13 amino acids long. Deletions cut 7 bases from V and 2 bases from J, with 11 bases between. CDR3 amino acids: CASISRLNTEAFF. The CDR3 bases are TGTGCCAGCATCTCCAGGCTCAACACTGAAGCTTTCTTT.

With regard to this clone: Other DNA sequences in this sample translate to the same CDR3. The chain joins TRBV11-2 to TRBJ1-1; 7 bases agree with TRBD1. The CDR3 spans 13 residues. Per the germline V gene, CDR1 is SGHAT and CDR2 is FQNNGV. J lost 5 bases, V lost 5 bases, and 5 bases had no gene match. CDR3 residues: CASSPRQGTEAFF. Here the CDR3 DNA reads TGTGCCAGCAGCCCCCGACAGGGAACTGAAGCTTTCTTT.

This chain connects TRBV3-1 (or the pseudogene TRBV3-2) to TRBJ1-5, with 8 bases that match TRBD1. The ends lost 3 bases at V and 2 bases at J; junction bases unmatched: 3. Germline V gives CDR1 LGHDT, CDR2 YNNKEL (reference sequence). CDR3 length equals 15 residues. For the CDR3, the DNA is TGTGCCAGCAGCCAGCAGGGGGCTGGCAATCAGCCCCAGCATTTT. Translating gives CASSQQGAGNQPQHF.

The V and J genes are TRBV5-6 and TRBJ1-5; no firm D call. This CDR3 has 13 residues. V lost 3 bases and J 4 bases, leaving 8 bases between the germline ends. Germline values: CDR1 SGHDT, CDR2 YYEEEE. DNA of the CDR3: TGTGCCAGCAGCTCGGGGTATAATCAGCCCCAGCATTTT. Translating it yields CASSSGYNQPQHF.